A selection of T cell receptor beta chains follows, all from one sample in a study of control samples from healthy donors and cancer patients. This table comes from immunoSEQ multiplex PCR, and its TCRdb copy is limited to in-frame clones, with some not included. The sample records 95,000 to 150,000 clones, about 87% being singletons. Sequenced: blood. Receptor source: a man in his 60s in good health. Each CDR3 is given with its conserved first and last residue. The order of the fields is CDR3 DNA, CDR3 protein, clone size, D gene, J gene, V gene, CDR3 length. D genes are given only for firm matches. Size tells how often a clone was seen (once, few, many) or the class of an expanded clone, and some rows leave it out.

TGTGCCAGCAAGGCTAGTTTGGACGAGCAGTACTTC	CASKASLDEQYF	-	-	TRBJ2-7	TRBV27	12
TGTGCCAGCAGTGAAGCGGGGGGATTGAGTGGAGAGCCCCAGCATTTT	CASSEAGGLSGEPQHF	-	-	TRBJ1-5	TRBV6-1	16
TGTGCCAGCAACCTCATACAGCAGAACTATGGCTACACCTTC	CASNLIQQNYGYTF	-	-	TRBJ1-2	TRBV28	14
TGTGCCAGCTCACCAGGGCGTGCAGGAAGAGCTTTCTTT	CASSPGRAGRAFF	-	-	TRBJ1-1	TRBV18	13
TGTGCCAGCTCACCAAGGACTAACTCCTACAATGAGCAGTTCTTC	CASSPRTNSYNEQFF	-	-	TRBJ2-1	TRBV18	15
TGTGCCAGCAGTTCAACAGGTCCCTATGGCTACACCTTC	CASSSTGPYGYTF	-	-	TRBJ1-2	TRBV12-3/TRBV12-4	13
TGCAGTGCTAGTGGTGATAGCCACCAGATTGAGCAGTTCTTC	CSASGDSHQIEQFF	-	-	TRBJ2-1	TRBV20-1	14
TGTGCCAGCAGCATACTATTGGAGGGGAATAGCAATCAGCCCCAGCATTTT	CASSILLEGNSNQPQHF	-	-	TRBJ1-5	TRBV5-8	17
TGCAGCGTTGGGGGGGGTGAGCAGTTCTTC	CSVGGGEQFF	-	TRBD2	TRBJ2-1	TRBV29-1	10
TGTGCCATCGGGGCAGGGGGCGATTGGGCTGAAGCTTTCTTT	CAIGAGGDWAEAFF	-	TRBD1	TRBJ1-1	TRBV27	14
TGTGCCAGCAGCTCAAAGATCGGCCGGTCTAATGAAAAACTGTTTTTT	CASSSKIGRSNEKLFF	-	-	TRBJ1-4	TRBV7-6	16
TGTGCCAGCCTCGAGGGGTACATTCAGTACTTC	CASLEGYIQYF	-	-	TRBJ2-4	TRBV6-5	11
TGCAGCGTTGACGACACGGGACAGAATAGGGGAAAACTGTTTTTT	CSVDDTGQNRGKLFF	-	TRBD1	TRBJ1-4	TRBV29-1	15
TGTGCCAGTAGTGGGGACGGTGAAGAGACCCAGTACTTC	CASSGDGEETQYF	few	-	TRBJ2-5	TRBV19	13
TGTGCCAGCACCCCCCTAGCCCTTCTCGGGACCGGGGAGCTGTTTTTT	CASTPLALLGTGELFF	-	-	TRBJ2-2	TRBV7-2	16
TGTGCCAGCAGCTCCACCGCCTTTCCGGGACAGTCCTCCGTTTTGAATGAAAAACTGTTTTTT	CASSSTAFPGQSSVLNEKLFF	-	TRBD1	TRBJ1-4	TRBV7-3	21
TGTGCCAGCAGTATCGCCCGGGACACGCTAACGAACACCGGGGAGCTGTTTTTT	CASSIARDTLTNTGELFF	-	-	TRBJ2-2	TRBV6-7	18
TGTGCCAGCAGCTTGATTAGGGTTAGGGATTTGAACACTGAAGCTTTCTTT	CASSLIRVRDLNTEAFF	-	-	TRBJ1-1	TRBV5-6	17
TGTGCCAGCAGCTTGGGAGGGGGCCCTGGGAGCAATCAGCCCCAGCATTTT	CASSLGGGPGSNQPQHF	once	TRBD1	TRBJ1-5	TRBV5-4	17
TGTGCCAGCAGTTTAGGGTCTAATTCACCCCTCCACTTT	CASSLGSNSPLHF	few	-	TRBJ1-6	TRBV12-3/TRBV12-4	13
TGTGCCAGCAGTTTATGGAAGTCAGGCACAGATACGCAGTATTTT	CASSLWKSGTDTQYF	-	-	TRBJ2-3	TRBV27	15
TGTGCCAGCAGTCCCGGACGACAGGGCCTGAACACTGAAGCTTTCTTT	CASSPGRQGLNTEAFF	-	TRBD1	TRBJ1-1	TRBV28	16
TGTGCCAGCAGCTTAGTTTGGGGGGTCACTGAAGCTTTCTTT	CASSLVWGVTEAFF	-	-	TRBJ1-1	TRBV7-2	14
TGTGCCAGTAACAGGGGTGTTGGTCAGCCCCAGCATTTT	CASNRGVGQPQHF	-	TRBD1	TRBJ1-5	TRBV19	13
TGTGCCAGCAGTGAGGGGGAAGGTTCTGGCTACACCTTC	CASSEGEGSGYTF	-	-	TRBJ1-2	TRBV6-1	13
TGTGCCAGCAGAACTGGGACAGGCGCCTCCTATGGCTACACCTTC	CASRTGTGASYGYTF	-	TRBD1	TRBJ1-2	TRBV6-5	15
TGTGCCACCAGTGATTTGTACAATGAGCAGTTCTTC	CATSDLYNEQFF	-	-	TRBJ2-1	TRBV24-1	12
TGTGCCACCACTGGGGGGGGGCGGGCGAATTTGGGAGCTTTCTTT	CATTGGGRANLGAFF	-	-	TRBJ1-1	TRBV28	15
TGTGCCAGCAGCGGGGACGTGGACAATCAGCCCCAGCATTTT	CASSGDVDNQPQHF	few	-	TRBJ1-5	TRBV7-9	14
TGTGCCAGCAGTTTGACAGGGGGTCCCCTCCACTTT	CASSLTGGPLHF	-	TRBD1	TRBJ1-6	TRBV12-3/TRBV12-4	12
TGTGCCAGCAGCTTGGGCAGCCAAGCCGCAACTAATGAAAAACTGTTTTTT	CASSLGSQAATNEKLFF	once	-	TRBJ1-4	TRBV11-2	17
TGTGCCAGCACCGTCTCGCGAACAGGGAACCAAATCCTCTCCTATAATTCACCCCTCCACTTT	CASTVSRTGNQILSYNSPLHF	-	-	TRBJ1-6	TRBV27	21
TGTGCCAGCAGTGGCATCCAGAGTGGGGGCTACACCTTC	CASSGIQSGGYTF	-	-	TRBJ1-2	TRBV2	13
TGTGCCAGCAGCCAGCTAGCGGGGGGCCCGGACTACGAGCAGTACTTC	CASSQLAGGPDYEQYF	-	TRBD2	TRBJ2-7	TRBV3-1/TRBV3-2	16
TGCAGCGCCATGACGACAGGGACGGGCTACACCTTC	CSAMTTGTGYTF	-	TRBD1	TRBJ1-2	TRBV29-1	12
TGCGCCAGCAGCCCAATGAGGGAAACCGGGGAGCTGTTTTTT	CASSPMRETGELFF	-	-	TRBJ2-2	TRBV5-1	14
TGTGCCAGCAGCGAAAAGGAGAACACTGAAGCTTTCTTT	CASSEKENTEAFF	-	-	TRBJ1-1	TRBV12-3/TRBV12-4	13
TGTGCCAGCAGCTTCCAACTAGCTAACACCGGGGAGCTGTTTTTT	CASSFQLANTGELFF	once	-	TRBJ2-2	TRBV7-2	15
TGTGCCAGCAGTCGTACAGGGGCGGTTGGTACTGAAGCTTTCTTT	CASSRTGAVGTEAFF	-	TRBD1	TRBJ1-1	TRBV6-5	15
TGCGCCAGCAGCCAAGAGCGATACCGTCCTGGGTATGGCTACACCTTC	CASSQERYRPGYGYTF	-	-	TRBJ1-2	TRBV4-1	16
TGTGCCAGCAGCTTGTCTTTGTCCTACGAGCAGTACTTC	CASSLSLSYEQYF	-	-	TRBJ2-7	TRBV5-4	13
TGTGCCAGCCGTAGCAGGACCGCTACCGGGGGCACTGAAGCTTTCTTT	CASRSRTATGGTEAFF	-	-	TRBJ1-1	TRBV11-2	16
TGCGCCAGCAGCCGCATCGGACAGGGTTCACCCCTCCACTTT	CASSRIGQGSPLHF	-	TRBD1	TRBJ1-6	TRBV4-3	14
TGCGCCAGCAGTTCTTTACAGGTGACCGGGGAGCTGTTTTTT	CASSSLQVTGELFF	-	-	TRBJ2-2	TRBV5-1	14
TGCGCCAGCAGTGAGGCACTAGCGGGGGCCGATACGCAGTATTTT	CASSEALAGADTQYF	-	TRBD2	TRBJ2-3	TRBV10-1	15
TGTGCCAGTCAGGGCGGTCATCAGCCCCAGCATTTT	CASQGGHQPQHF	-	-	TRBJ1-5	TRBV28	12
TGTGCCAGCAGTCCCCAAGGACAGGGTAACGAGCAGTACTTC	CASSPQGQGNEQYF	-	TRBD1	TRBJ2-7	TRBV6-2/TRBV6-3	14
TGCGCCAGCAGCCTCAGGTCGACCGCCACAGATACGCAGTATTTT	CASSLRSTATDTQYF	-	-	TRBJ2-3	TRBV4-3	15
TGTGCCAGCAGCTTACTTGGGACAGGGGGCCTTCAGATGGAACTGTTTTTT	CASSLLGTGGLQMELFF	-	TRBD1	TRBJ1-4	TRBV7-2	17
TGTGCCAGCAGCTTGTTAGGGGCCGGGGCCAACGTCCTGACTTTC	CASSLLGAGANVLTF	-	-	TRBJ2-6	TRBV5-5	15
TGTGCCAGCTCACAGGGACAGGGGCCTAACGAGCAGTACTTC	CASSQGQGPNEQYF	-	TRBD1	TRBJ2-7	TRBV18	14
TGTGCCAGCAGCCCCCCCAGGGGGTCTGGCTATGGCTACACCTTC	CASSPPRGSGYGYTF	-	TRBD1	TRBJ1-2	TRBV28	15